This T cell receptor beta chain was identified in a study of CXCR3-negative and CXCR3-positive naive CD8 T cells. The CDR3 runs to 19 residues. Germline V gives CDR1 SGHVS, CDR2 FQNEAQ. This clonotype is identified as medium-sized from frequency. Carrying UMI labels, the TRB cDNA libraries were prepared through 5' RACE. TCRdb reworked the 5' RACE reads into one entry per CDR3 protein, no DNA. Here the sample table reports roughly 3,900 distinct CDR3 sequences. Sample: naive CXCR3- CD8+ T cells from blood. As to subset: CD45RO-CCR7+CD27+CD95- naive CD8+ T cells lacking CXCR3 (TNR3-). The chain joins TRBV7-8 to TRBJ1-1. This TCR was recovered from a human donor in good health. Some clones in this sample may be carry-over from other donors' samples. CDR3 in amino acids: CASSLDGFSGLLENTEAFF.